The 17 T cell receptor beta chains given below trace back to one sample, sequenced in a study of cytomegalovirus exposure and HLA in healthy donors. PCR involved 60 Vbeta and 13 Jbeta primers. Method: immunoSEQ multiplex PCR; TCRdb's copy keeps in-frame clones and lacks some. The sample carries tens of thousands of clones, about 62% recorded once. Sequencing was carried out using PBMCs. The source is a male donor in good health and CMV-seropositive.

The rearrangement joins TRBV29-1 to TRBJ1-1; tentative D call: TRBD1 (6 bases). This CDR3 is built from 14 residues. From germline, CDR1 is SQVTM and CDR2 ANQGSEA. Trimming removed 4 bases from V and 3 bases from J, with 15 bases in between. The CDR3 region has the DNA TGCAGCGTTGTCCCCCCGGACAGTCACACTGAAGCTTTCTTT. It translates to CSVVPPDSHTEAFF.

This rearrangement joins TRBV30 to TRBJ1-4, with a possible D match to TRBD1 (5 bases). Germline lookup yields CDR1 GTSNPN and CDR2 SVGIG (reference sequence). With 5 bases removed from V and 10 bases from J, the gap between germline ends came to 14 bases. The CDR3 is 12 amino acids. The CDR3 DNA sequence: TGTGCCTGGGATTACGCAAGGGGAAAACTGTTTTTT. This encodes CAWDYARGKLFF. Using reference TRBV30 and TRBJ1-4 for the parts outside the CDR3, the full variable domain is SQTIHQWPATLVQPVGSPLSLECTVEGTSNPNLYWYRQAAGRGLQLLFYSVGIGQISSEVPQNLSASRPQDRQFILSSKKLLLSDSGFYLCAWDYARGKLFFGSGTQLSVL.

This rearrangement joins TRBV28 to TRBJ2-7; 12 positions agree with TRBD1. After removal of 2 bases from V and 6 bases from J, the junction contained 5 bases not matched to a gene. The CDR3 is made up of 15 amino acids. Germline CDR1 and CDR2: MDHEN and SYDVKM. CDR3 in DNA: TGTGCCAGCAGTTTACAGGGGACAGGGGGCATCGAGCAGTACTTC. As protein: CASSLQGTGGIEQYF.

The chain uses TRBV7-3 and TRBJ1-5; the D is unclear. Trimming cost V 5 bases and J 6 bases, with 11 bases left between them. The CDR3 is made up of 13 amino acids. The germline CDR1 and CDR2 sequences are SGHTA and FQGTGA. Written as DNA, the CDR3 is TGTGCCAGCAGCCCCGGGAATCCTCAGCCCCAGCATTTT. This gives the protein CASSPGNPQPQHF.

The chain joins TRBV7-6 to TRBJ2-3, with 11 bases aligning to TRBD2. V trimming: 4 bases; J trimming: 4 bases; junction bases outside the gene matches: 10. Per germline, CDR1 SGHVS and CDR2 FNYEAQ. This CDR3 is built from 17 residues. This CDR3 is CASSSGLAGGPADTQYF. The CDR3 nucleotides read TGTGCCAGCAGCTCGGGTCTAGCGGGAGGTCCCGCAGATACGCAGTATTTT.

This rearrangement joins TRBV29-1 to TRBJ2-2; 7 bases map to TRBD1. The trim removed 7 bases at V and 1 base at J, leaving 3 bases unmatched. The germline gives CDR1 SQVTM, CDR2 ANQGSEA. This CDR3 spans 13 amino acids. For the CDR3, the DNA is TGCAGCGGGAGACAGGGGAACACCGGGGAGCTGTTTTTT. It specifies CSGRQGNTGELFF.

There are a few counts of this clone. The chain combines TRBV10-2 with TRBJ2-5, with TRBD2 matching 12 bases. The J call may be wrong; the DNA end is better matched by TRBJ2-7. Germline CDR1 is WSHSY and CDR2 is SAAADI. The CDR3 contains 18 residues. The CDR3 is CASSRTSGNTAGRAEQYF. In nucleotides, the CDR3 is TGCGCCAGCAGCCGGACTAGCGGGAACACCGCCGGGAGAGCCGAGCAGTACTTC.

This chain links TRBV25-1 with TRBJ2-7; 8 positions agree with TRBD2. CDR1 and CDR2 (germline): MGHDK, SYGVNS. The CDR3 totals 15 residues. V shed 5 bases, J shed 2 bases, and the junction held 8 bases outside the gene matches. The CDR3, as DNA: TGTGCCAGCAGTCTAAGCGGGGGACGGGCCTACGAGCAGTACTTC. This translates into CASSLSGGRAYEQYF.

This clone was observed a few times. This chain connects TRBV5-1 to TRBJ2-3; TRBD1 aligns across 7 bases. V shed 1 base, J shed 3 bases, and the junction held 8 bases outside the gene matches. CDR1 is SGHRS and CDR2 is YFSETQ in the germline V gene. The CDR3 runs 16 residues. CDR3 DNA sequence: TGCGCCAGCAGCTTGCTTCCGGGACAGCTTACAGATACGCAGTATTTT. Its translation: CASSLLPGQLTDTQYF.

The chain couples TRBV7-8 to TRBJ2-1, with a possible D match to TRBD2 (5 bases). CDR3 size: 16 residues. Germline V lookup: CDR1 SGHVS, CDR2 FQNEAQ. Trimming pared 2 bases from V and 7 bases from J, leaving 18 bases between. CDR3 amino acids: CASSLSQGRGSNEQFF. CDR3 nucleotides: TGTGCCAGCAGCTTATCTCAAGGACGGGGTTCTAATGAGCAGTTCTTC.

The genes are TRBV5-4 and TRBJ1-2; TRBD1 might be the D (5 bases). Germline CDR1 is SGHNT and CDR2 is YYREEE (reference sequence). The germline V and J ends were trimmed by 0 bases and 2 bases, with 8 bases remaining between them. This CDR3 is built from 14 residues. CDR3 DNA sequence: TGTGCCAGCAGCTTGGCACAGGACAACTATGGCTACACCTTC. It yields the protein CASSLAQDNYGYTF. Together with reference TRBV5-4 and TRBJ1-2, the CDR3 gives the full variable domain: ETGVTQSPTHLIKTRGQQVTLRCSSQSGHNTVSWYQQALGQGPQFIFQYYREEENGRGNFPPRFSGLQFPNYSSELNVNALELDDSALYLCASSLAQDNYGYTFGSGTRLTVV.

The CDR3 is CASRQGGGSSYEQYF. CDR3 coding DNA: TGTGCCAGCAGACAAGGGGGGGGCAGCTCCTACGAGCAGTACTTC. This chain connects TRBV6-1 to TRBJ2-7, with D perhaps matching TRBD2 (7 bases). Germline V lookup: CDR1 MNHNS, CDR2 SASEGT. The ends were cut back, 6 bases at V and 0 bases at J, with 15 bases in the middle. CDR3 size: 15 residues.

The chain has TRBV7-3 and TRBJ2-1, with 9 bases that match TRBD1. Germline CDR1 reads SGHTA; CDR2 reads FQGTGA. The V gene end was trimmed by 5 bases and the J gene end by 3 bases; junction bases not matched to a gene: 5. This CDR3 contains 15 residues. The chain's CDR3 is CASSPRQGGYNEQFF. CDR3 sequence (DNA): TGTGCCAGCAGCCCTCGACAGGGGGGCTACAATGAGCAGTTCTTC.

The J gene is TRBJ2-1, the V gene TRBV5-1, with a weak D call TRBD2 (5 bases). There are 14 residues in the CDR3. The germline gives CDR1 SGHRS, CDR2 YFSETQ. Trimming pared 3 bases from V and 5 bases from J, leaving 12 bases between. CDR3 residues: CASSSHLGDNEQFF. Here the CDR3 DNA reads TGCGCCAGCAGCTCCCACCTCGGGGACAATGAGCAGTTCTTC.

The chain's CDR3 is CASSPSGGREQYF. The CDR3 bases are TGTGCCAGTAGCCCTTCTGGCGGCCGGGAGCAGTACTTC. The J gene is TRBJ2-7, the V gene TRBV19; D not certain. The germline V gene has CDR1 LNHDA and CDR2 SQIVND (reference sequence). V lost 6 bases and J 7 bases, leaving 16 bases between the germline ends. The CDR3 is made up of 13 amino acids.

V usage is TRBV9 and J usage is TRBJ1-1, with D possibly matching TRBD1 (6 bases). Trimming took off 3 bases at V and 3 bases at J, with 15 bases between the two ends. The CDR3 runs 15 residues. Germline CDR1 SGDLS, CDR2 YYNGEE. CDR3 sequence: CASSEGGAGDTEAFF. For the CDR3, the DNA is TGTGCCAGCAGCGAGGGGGGGGCGGGGGACACTGAAGCTTTCTTT.

CDR3 amino acids: CASTQTGRMNTEAFF. The CDR3 region has the DNA TGTGCCAGCACTCAGACAGGGCGTATGAACACTGAAGCTTTCTTT. The chain joins TRBV28 to TRBJ1-1; 7 positions agree with TRBD1. Germline loops: CDR1 MDHEN, CDR2 SYDVKM. The CDR3 is 15 amino acids. V lost 7 bases to trimming and J lost 0 bases; unmatched junction nucleotides: 8.